This T cell receptor beta chain was documented in a study of PD-L1 blockade in urothelial cancer. On the study more broadly: Blood drawn 3 weeks (second dose) and 6 weeks after treatment start was analyzed. T cells were recovered from blood samples at a median of approximately 150,000. Findings of the study overall: Improved survival was predicted by pretreatment blood TCR clonality below the median.

Clones were read by immunoSEQ multiplex PCR, and TCRdb kept only the in-frame ones, dropping some. The table has around 130,000 clones, 84% seen once. In regard to this clone: Its antigen is unknown.

Germline CDR1 and CDR2: LNHDA and SQIVND (reference sequence). The CDR3 length is 14 residues. V was clipped by 3 bases and J by 2 bases; unmatched bases: 4. Time point described: pretreatment peripheral blood. The sequence was obtained from a man over 45 with urothelial cancer. The chain has TRBV19 and TRBJ2-7, with 7 bases fitting TRBD2. The sequencing here drew on PBMCs, taken around atezolizumab (anti-PD-L1) treatment. The CDR3 here is CASSMAGATYEQYF. CDR3 bases: TGTGCCAGTAGTATGGCGGGAGCTACCTACGAGCAGTACTTC.